This T cell receptor beta chain was identified during a study of T cells after posttransplantation cyclophosphamide. Findings of the study overall: Recipient CMV seropositivity and CMV reactivation strongly tracked TRB clonality. Blood and skin or GI T cell repertoires showed limited TRB overlap. Later post-transplant blood repertoires were often dominated by donor CD8+ memory clones.

TCRdb's table, derived via immunoSEQ multiplex PCR, lists solely in-frame clones and lacks some. The sample records approximately 30,000 clones, 90% to 95% being singletons. Cells defined as naive were viable CD3+CD4+ or CD3+CD8+ and CCR7+CD45RA+CD45RO-CD95-CD27+CD28+. The related graft donor's blood sample was taken on the day of bone marrow donation. In the case of this clone: Its cognate antigen is unknown.

This CDR3 spans 15 amino acids. The germline gives CDR1 MNHEY, CDR2 SVGAGI. V shed 4 bases and J 0 bases; nucleotides not matched to a gene: 6. Sequenced: naive CD4+ T cells sorted from PBMCs. The sequence was collected from a woman aged 55-69 years in good health, CMV-negative, and a related stem cell transplant donor. This sequence joins TRBV6-5 and TRBJ2-7; 7 bases fit TRBD1. The CDR3 here is CASSSRQGISYEQYF. In nucleotides, the CDR3 is TGTGCCAGCAGTTCCCGACAGGGTATCTCCTACGAGCAGTACTTC.